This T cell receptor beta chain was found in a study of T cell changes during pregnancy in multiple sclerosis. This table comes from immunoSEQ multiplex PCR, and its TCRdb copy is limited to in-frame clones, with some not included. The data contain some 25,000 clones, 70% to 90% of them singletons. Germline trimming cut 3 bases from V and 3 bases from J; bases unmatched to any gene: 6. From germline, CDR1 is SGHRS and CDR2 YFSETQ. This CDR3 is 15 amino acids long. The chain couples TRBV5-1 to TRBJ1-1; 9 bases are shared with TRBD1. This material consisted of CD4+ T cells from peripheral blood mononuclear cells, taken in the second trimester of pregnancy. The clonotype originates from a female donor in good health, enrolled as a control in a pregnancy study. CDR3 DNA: TGCGCCAGCAGCTGGACAGGGGCGGTAGACACTGAAGCTTTCTTT. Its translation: CASSWTGAVDTEAFF.